The 8 T cell receptor beta chains reported below all come from one sample, sequenced in a study of beta chain features in type 1 diabetes. The entirety of the isolated RNA underwent reverse transcription, so expressed TCRB transcripts were sequenced. Here immunoSEQ multiplex PCR was the method, and the copy in TCRdb shows in-frame clones only, minus some. The repertoire has under 450,000 clones, approximately 15% of them found once; the top ten carry 0.03% to 0.04%. What was sequenced was naive CD4+ T cells from blood. Receptor source: a man aged 25-40 years in good health.

This clone came up a few times. J is TRBJ2-4 and V is TRBV4-3; no clear D gene. The V gene's germline CDR1 is LGHNA and CDR2 YSLEER. Trimming took 0 bases from V and 0 from J, leaving 9 bases between them. The CDR3 is 16 amino acids. The chain's CDR3 is CASSQDLLVAKNIQYF. DNA for the CDR3: TGCGCCAGCAGCCAAGATCTATTGGTAGCCAAAAACATTCAGTACTTC.

This rearrangement joins TRBV14 to TRBJ2-6; D is unclear. V was trimmed by 5 bases and J by 2 bases, leaving 7 bases between them. Germline CDR1 and CDR2: SGHDN and FVKESK. The CDR3 is made up of 14 amino acids. CDR3 in amino acids: CASSRQTGANVLTF. CDR3 in DNA: TGTGCCAGCAGCAGGCAGACTGGGGCCAACGTCCTGACTTTC.

The chain uses TRBV25-1 and TRBJ2-2, with D perhaps matching TRBD1 or TRBD2 (6 bases each). From germline, CDR1 is MGHDK and CDR2 SYGVNS. The V gene lost 1 base and the J gene lost 2 bases, with 14 bases spanning the gap. The CDR3 sequence is 17 residues long. CDR3 sequence (DNA): TGTGCCAGCAGTGAATCGGGGGCAGCCCCAAACACCGGGGAGCTGTTTTTT. It yields the protein CASSESGAAPNTGELFF.

The chain has TRBV7-2 and TRBJ2-3; D might be TRBD2 (6 bases). Looked up from germline, CDR1 is SGHTA and CDR2 is FQGNSA. V dropped 2 bases and J dropped 7 bases, with 13 bases sitting between them. There are 14 residues in the CDR3. CDR3 nucleotides: TGTGCCAGCAGCTTACTCGGGAGAGGAAATACGCAGTATTTT. Protein: CASSLLGRGNTQYF.

This clone was observed a few times. The V and J genes are TRBV6-6 and TRBJ1-2, with D unresolved. The CDR3 has 13 residues. Trimming stripped 2 bases from V and 6 bases from J, with 10 bases between. Per germline, CDR1 MNHNY and CDR2 SVGAGI (reference sequence). CDR3 sequence reads: CASSYEGSDGYTF. Here the CDR3 DNA reads TGTGCCAGCAGTTACGAGGGCAGCGATGGCTACACCTTC.

This clone has only a few counts. The CDR3 sequence: CASSTGQRAYEQYF. The CDR3 coding sequence is TGCGCCAGCAGCACGGGACAGAGAGCCTACGAGCAGTACTTC. The V and J genes are TRBV5-1 and TRBJ2-7; 7 nucleotides match TRBD1. This CDR3 is 14 amino acids long. The ends lost 4 bases at V and 2 bases at J; junction bases unmatched: 6. CDR1 SGHRS and CDR2 YFSETQ come from the germline V gene.

This clone has more than one count but fewer than ten. V usage is TRBV18 and J usage is TRBJ2-7, with TRBD1 matching 8 bases. CDR3 length equals 14 residues. V dropped 6 bases and J dropped 1; count of bases not matched to a gene: 5. In germline, CDR1 is KGHSH, CDR2 LQKENI. CDR3: CASSPDRASYEQYF. CDR3 DNA: TGTGCCAGCTCGCCGGACAGGGCATCCTACGAGCAGTACTTC.

This clone came up a few times. The chain uses TRBV6-5 and TRBJ2-5; D is undetermined. Per the germline V gene, CDR1 is MNHEY and CDR2 is SVGAGI. V was trimmed by 8 bases and J by 8 bases, leaving 9 bases between them. The CDR3 sequence is 10 residues long. The CDR3 DNA reads as TGTGCCAGCCACCATCGTACCCAGTACTTC. Translating it yields CASHHRTQYF.